A single T cell receptor (beta chain) is shown here with its context. RNA in amounts of about 0.45 to 1 ug was reverse transcribed with random hexamers. Using its own MiXCR run on the immunoSEQ multiplex PCR reads, TCRdb lists one record per CDR3 protein. Of 40,000 to 60,000 distinct CDR3 sequences in the sample, 93% were seen once. This sample was taken from a study of CD8 T cells in Susac syndrome. V gave up 7 bases and J gave up 8 bases, with 14 bases separating them. CDR3 length equals 12 residues. Germline V gene lookup returns CDR1 SQVTM and CDR2 ANQGSEA. The multiple sclerosis control group consisted of treatment-naive patients whose relapsing-remitting disease, which was either stable or active, fulfilled revised McDonald criteria. TEMRA cells underwent FACS enrichment and CD8+ and CD4+ T cells underwent negative isolation.

The sample comprised CD8+ T cells from PBMCs. This clonotype originated in a human donor with multiple sclerosis. The V gene is TRBV29-1, the J gene TRBJ1-4, with a weak D call TRBD1 (6 bases). This CDR3 reads CSARGRKEKLFF. CDR3 in DNA: TGCAGCGCCCGGGGGCGCAAGGAAAAACTGTTTTTT.